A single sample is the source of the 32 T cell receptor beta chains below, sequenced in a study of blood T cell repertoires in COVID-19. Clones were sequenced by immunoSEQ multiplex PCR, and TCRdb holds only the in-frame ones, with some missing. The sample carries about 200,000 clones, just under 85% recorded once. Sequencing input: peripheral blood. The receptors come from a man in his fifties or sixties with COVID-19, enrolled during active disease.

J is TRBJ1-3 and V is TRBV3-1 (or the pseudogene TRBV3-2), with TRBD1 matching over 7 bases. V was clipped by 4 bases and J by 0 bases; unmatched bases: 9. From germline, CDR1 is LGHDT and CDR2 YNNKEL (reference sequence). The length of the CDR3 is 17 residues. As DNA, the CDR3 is TGTGCCAGCAGCCGACAGGGATACCATCCCTCTGGAAACACCATATATTTT. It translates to CASSRQGYHPSGNTIYF.

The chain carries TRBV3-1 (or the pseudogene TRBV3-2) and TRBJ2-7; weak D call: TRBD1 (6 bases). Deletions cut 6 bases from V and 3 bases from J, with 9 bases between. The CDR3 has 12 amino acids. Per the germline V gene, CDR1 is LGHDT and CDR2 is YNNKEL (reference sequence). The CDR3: CASSRQDYEQYF. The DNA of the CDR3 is TGTGCCAGCAGTCGACAGGACTACGAGCAGTACTTC.

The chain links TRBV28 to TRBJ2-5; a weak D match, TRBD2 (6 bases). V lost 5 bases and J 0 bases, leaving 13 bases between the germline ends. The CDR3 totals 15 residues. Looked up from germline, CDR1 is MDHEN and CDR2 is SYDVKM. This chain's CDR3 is CASSPTGGYQETQYF. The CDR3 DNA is TGTGCCAGCAGTCCGACTGGGGGGTACCAAGAGACCCAGTACTTC.

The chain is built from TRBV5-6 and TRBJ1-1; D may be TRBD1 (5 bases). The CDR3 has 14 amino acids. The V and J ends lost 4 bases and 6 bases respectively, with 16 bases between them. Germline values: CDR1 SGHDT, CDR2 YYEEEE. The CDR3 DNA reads TGTGCCAGCAGCCCCGGTGGCGGGGCCGCTGAAGCTTTCTTT. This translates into CASSPGGGAAEAFF. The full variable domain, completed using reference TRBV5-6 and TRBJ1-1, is DAGVTQSPTHLIKTRGQQVTLRCSPKSGHDTVSWYQQALGQGPQFIFQYYEEEERQRGNFPDRFSGHQFPNYSSELNVNALLLGDSALYLCASSPGGGAAEAFFGQGTRLTVV.

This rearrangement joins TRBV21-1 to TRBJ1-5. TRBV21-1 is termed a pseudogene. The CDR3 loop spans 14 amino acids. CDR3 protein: CASRWGVLGQPQHF. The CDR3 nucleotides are TGTGCCAGCAGATGGGGGGTCTTAGGGCAGCCCCAGCATTTT.

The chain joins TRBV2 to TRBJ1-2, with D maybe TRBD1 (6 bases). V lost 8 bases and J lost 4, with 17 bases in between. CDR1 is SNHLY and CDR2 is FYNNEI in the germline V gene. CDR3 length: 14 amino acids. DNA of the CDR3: TGTGCCAGCGAGACAGGCAGGGGAGCCTATGGCTACACCTTC. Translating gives CASETGRGAYGYTF.

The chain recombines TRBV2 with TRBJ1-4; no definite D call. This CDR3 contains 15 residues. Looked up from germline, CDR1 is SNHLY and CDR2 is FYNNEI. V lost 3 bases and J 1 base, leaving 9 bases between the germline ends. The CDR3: CASSDTGLTNEKLFF. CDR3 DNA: TGTGCCAGCAGTGATACGGGTTTAACTAATGAAAAACTGTTTTTT.

In nucleotides, the CDR3 is TGTGCCAGCAGTCAGGACACCCAGGGCAGCATTCAGTACTTC. This translates into CASSQDTQGSIQYF. The chain combines TRBV6-2 or TRBV6-3 with TRBJ2-4; a possible D gene is TRBD1 (5 bases). From germline, CDR1 is MNHEY and CDR2 SVGEGT. The CDR3 sequence is 14 residues long. The V gene lost 5 bases and the J gene lost 9 bases, with 17 bases spanning the gap.

CDR3 amino acids: CASSESGRNQPQHF. Written as DNA, the CDR3 is TGTGCCAGCAGTGAAAGCGGGCGCAATCAGCCCCAGCATTTT. The rearrangement links TRBV2 to TRBJ1-5; D remains unclear. V lost 2 bases, J lost 2 bases, and 7 bases lay in between. The CDR3 length is 14 residues. Germline V gives CDR1 SNHLY, CDR2 FYNNEI.

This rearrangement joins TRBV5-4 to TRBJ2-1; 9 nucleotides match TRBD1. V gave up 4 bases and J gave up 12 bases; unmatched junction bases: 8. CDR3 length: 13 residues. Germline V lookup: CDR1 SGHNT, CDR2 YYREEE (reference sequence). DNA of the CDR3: TGTGCCAGCAGCCAGGGGACAGGGCGCGGGCAGTTCTTC. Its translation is CASSQGTGRGQFF.

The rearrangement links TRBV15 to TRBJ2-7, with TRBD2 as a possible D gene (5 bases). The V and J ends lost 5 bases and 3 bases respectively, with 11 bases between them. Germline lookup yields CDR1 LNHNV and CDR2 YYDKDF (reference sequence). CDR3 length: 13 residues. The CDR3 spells CATSGLRNYEQYF. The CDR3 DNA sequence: TGTGCCACCAGCGGACTTAGGAACTACGAGCAGTACTTC.

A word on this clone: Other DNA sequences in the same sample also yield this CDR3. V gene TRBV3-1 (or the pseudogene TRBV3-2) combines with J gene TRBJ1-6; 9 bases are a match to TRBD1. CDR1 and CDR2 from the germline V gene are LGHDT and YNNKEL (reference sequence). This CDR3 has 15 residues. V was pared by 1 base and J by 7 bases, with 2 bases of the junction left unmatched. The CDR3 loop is CASSQGGQGNSPLHF. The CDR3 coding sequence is TGTGCCAGCAGCCAAGGAGGACAGGGGAATTCACCCCTCCACTTT.

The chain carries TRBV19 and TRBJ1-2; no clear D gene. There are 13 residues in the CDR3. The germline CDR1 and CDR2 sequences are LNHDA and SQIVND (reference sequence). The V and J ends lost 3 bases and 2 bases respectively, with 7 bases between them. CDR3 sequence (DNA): TGTGCCAGTAGTATGACGGGGAACTATGGCTACACCTTC. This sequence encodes CASSMTGNYGYTF. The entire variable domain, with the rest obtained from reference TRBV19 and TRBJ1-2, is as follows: DGGITQSPKYLFRKEGQNVTLSCEQNLNHDAMYWYRQDPGQGLRLIYYSQIVNDFQKGDIAEGYSVSREKKESFPLTVTSAQKNPTAFYLCASSMTGNYGYTFGSGTRLTVV.

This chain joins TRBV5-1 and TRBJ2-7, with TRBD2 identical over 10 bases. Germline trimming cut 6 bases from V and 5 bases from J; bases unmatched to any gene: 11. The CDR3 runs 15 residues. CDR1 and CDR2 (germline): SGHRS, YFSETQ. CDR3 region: CASNQASGSNNEQYF. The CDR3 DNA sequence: TGCGCCAGCAACCAAGCTAGCGGGAGTAATAACGAGCAGTACTTC.

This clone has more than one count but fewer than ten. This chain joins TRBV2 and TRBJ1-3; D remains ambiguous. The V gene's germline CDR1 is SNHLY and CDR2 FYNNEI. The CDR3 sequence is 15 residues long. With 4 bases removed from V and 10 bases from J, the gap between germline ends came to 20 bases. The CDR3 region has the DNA TGTGCCAGCAGTGGGGCCGGTTGGGCCAAATGGACCATATATTTT. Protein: CASSGAGWAKWTIYF.

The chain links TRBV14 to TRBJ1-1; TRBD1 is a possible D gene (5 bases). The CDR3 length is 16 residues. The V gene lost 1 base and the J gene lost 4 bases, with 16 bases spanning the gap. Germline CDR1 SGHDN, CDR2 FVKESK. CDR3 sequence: CASSQVRSTAGTEAFF. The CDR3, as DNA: TGTGCCAGCAGCCAAGTCCGATCGACAGCCGGCACTGAAGCTTTCTTT.

The CDR3 nucleotides are TGTGCCAGCAGCTCGCTCCAAGGGGCGAACTATGGCTACACCTTC. It specifies CASSSLQGANYGYTF. The chain has TRBV7-2 and TRBJ1-2; tentative D call: TRBD1 (5 bases). The germline V gene has CDR1 SGHTA and CDR2 FQGNSA. The ends were cut back, 4 bases at V and 2 bases at J, with 14 bases in the middle. This CDR3 spans 15 amino acids.

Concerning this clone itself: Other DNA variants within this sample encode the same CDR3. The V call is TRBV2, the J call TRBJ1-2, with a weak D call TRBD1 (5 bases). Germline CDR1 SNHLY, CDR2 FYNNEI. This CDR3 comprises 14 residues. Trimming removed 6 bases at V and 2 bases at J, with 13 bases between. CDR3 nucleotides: TGTGCCAGCAGCCCCGGCGGGGGGAACTATGGCTACACCTTC. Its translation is CASSPGGGNYGYTF.

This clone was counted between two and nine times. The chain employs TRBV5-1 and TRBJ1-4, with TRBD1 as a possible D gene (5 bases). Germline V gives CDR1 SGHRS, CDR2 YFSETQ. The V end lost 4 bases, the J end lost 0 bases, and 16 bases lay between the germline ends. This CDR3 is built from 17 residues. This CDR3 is CASSPGGRLTTNEKLFF. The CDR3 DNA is TGCGCCAGCAGCCCGGGGGGTCGGTTAACAACTAATGAAAAACTGTTTTTT.

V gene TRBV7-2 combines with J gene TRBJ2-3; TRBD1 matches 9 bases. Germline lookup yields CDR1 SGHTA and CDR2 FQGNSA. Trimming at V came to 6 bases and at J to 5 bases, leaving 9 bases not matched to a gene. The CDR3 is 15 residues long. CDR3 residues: CASRLTGTGQDTQYF. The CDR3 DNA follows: TGTGCCAGCAGACTAACCGGGACAGGGCAAGATACGCAGTATTTT. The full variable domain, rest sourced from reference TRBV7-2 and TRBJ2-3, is GAGVSQSPSNKVTEKGKDVELRCDPISGHTALYWYRQSLGQGLEFLIYFQGNSAPDKSGLPSDRFSAERTGGSVSTLTIQRTQQEDSAVYLCASRLTGTGQDTQYFGPGTRLTVL.

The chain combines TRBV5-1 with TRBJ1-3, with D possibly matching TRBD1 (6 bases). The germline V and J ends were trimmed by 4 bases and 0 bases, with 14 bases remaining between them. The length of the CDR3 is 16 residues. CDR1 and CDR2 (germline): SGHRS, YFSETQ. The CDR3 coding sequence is TGCGCCAGCAGCCTACAGGGCCCCAGCTCTGGAAACACCATATATTTT. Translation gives CASSLQGPSSGNTIYF.

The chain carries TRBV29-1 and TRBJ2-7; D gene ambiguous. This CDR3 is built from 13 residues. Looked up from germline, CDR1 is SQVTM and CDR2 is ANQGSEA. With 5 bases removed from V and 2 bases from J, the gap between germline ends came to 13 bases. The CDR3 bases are TGCAGCGTTTTCTCCTTGGCCCCCTACGAGCAGTACTTC. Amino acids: CSVFSLAPYEQYF.

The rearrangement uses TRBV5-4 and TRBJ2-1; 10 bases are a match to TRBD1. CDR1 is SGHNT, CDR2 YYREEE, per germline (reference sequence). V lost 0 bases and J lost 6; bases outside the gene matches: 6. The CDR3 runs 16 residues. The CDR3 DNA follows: TGTGCCAGCAGCTTGGACCGACAGGGGGCGAGCAATGAGCAGTTCTTC. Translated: CASSLDRQGASNEQFF.

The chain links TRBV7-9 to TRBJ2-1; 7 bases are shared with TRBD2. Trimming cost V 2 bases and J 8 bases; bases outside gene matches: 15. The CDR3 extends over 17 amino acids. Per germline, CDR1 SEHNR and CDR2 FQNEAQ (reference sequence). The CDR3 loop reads CASSLIGPRGSSYEQFF. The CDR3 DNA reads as TGTGCCAGCAGCTTAATCGGACCGCGCGGGAGTTCTTATGAGCAGTTCTTC.

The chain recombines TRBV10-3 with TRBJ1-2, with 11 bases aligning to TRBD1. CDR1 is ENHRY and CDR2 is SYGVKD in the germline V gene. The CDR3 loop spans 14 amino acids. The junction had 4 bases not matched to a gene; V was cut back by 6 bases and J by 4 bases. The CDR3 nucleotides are TGTGCCATCAGCCGGACAGGGGGCAGCTATGGCTACACCTTC. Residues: CAISRTGGSYGYTF.

CDR3 loop: CASSPSYEQYF. The CDR3 DNA sequence: TGTGCCAGCAGTCCTTCCTACGAGCAGTACTTC. The chain uses TRBV11-2 and TRBJ2-7, with D unclear. Germline loops: CDR1 SGHAT, CDR2 FQNNGV. CDR3 length equals 11 residues. The V end was cut by 6 bases, the J end by 1 base, with 4 bases between.

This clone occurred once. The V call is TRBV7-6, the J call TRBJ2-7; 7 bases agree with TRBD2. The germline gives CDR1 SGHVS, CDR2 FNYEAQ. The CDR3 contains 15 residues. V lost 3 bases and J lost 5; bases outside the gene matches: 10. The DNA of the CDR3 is TGTGCCAGCAGCTTGTGGGGAGGGAATGGCGACGAGCAGTACTTC. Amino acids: CASSLWGGNGDEQYF.

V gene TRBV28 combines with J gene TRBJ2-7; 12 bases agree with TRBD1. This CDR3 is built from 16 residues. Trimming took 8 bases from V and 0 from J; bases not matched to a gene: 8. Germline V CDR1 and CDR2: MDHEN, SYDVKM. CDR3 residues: CASRTPGQGASYEQYF. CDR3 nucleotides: TGTGCCAGCCGGACCCCGGGACAGGGGGCCTCCTACGAGCAGTACTTC.

CDR3 protein: CASSRTGTSITDTQYF. DNA for the CDR3: TGTGCCAGCAGCCGCACCGGGACTAGCATCACAGATACGCAGTATTTT. The gene calls are TRBV28 and TRBJ2-3, with 9 bases matching TRBD2. From germline, CDR1 is MDHEN and CDR2 SYDVKM. V dropped 6 bases and J dropped 2; count of bases not matched to a gene: 9. The CDR3 has 16 amino acids. Full variable domain (remainder filled in from reference TRBV28 and TRBJ2-3): DVKVTQSSRYLVKRTGEKVFLECVQDMDHENMFWYRQDPGLGLRLIYFSYDVKMKEKGDIPEGYSVSREKKERFSLILESASTNQTSMYLCASSRTGTSITDTQYFGPGTRLTVL.

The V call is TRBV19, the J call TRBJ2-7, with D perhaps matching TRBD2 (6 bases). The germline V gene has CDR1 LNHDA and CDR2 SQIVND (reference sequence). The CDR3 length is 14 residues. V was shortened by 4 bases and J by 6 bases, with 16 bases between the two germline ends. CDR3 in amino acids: CASSTLAGQSEQYF. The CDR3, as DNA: TGTGCCAGTAGTACGTTGGCGGGGCAGAGCGAGCAGTACTTC.

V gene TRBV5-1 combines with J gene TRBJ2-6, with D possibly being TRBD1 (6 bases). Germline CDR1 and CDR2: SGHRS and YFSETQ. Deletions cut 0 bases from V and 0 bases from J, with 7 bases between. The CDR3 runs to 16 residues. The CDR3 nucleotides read TGCGCCAGCAGCTTGGGACAGGCCTCTGGGGCCAACGTCCTGACTTTC. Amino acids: CASSLGQASGANVLTF. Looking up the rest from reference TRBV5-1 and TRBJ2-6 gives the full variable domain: KAGVTQTPRYLIKTRGQQVTLSCSPISGHRSVSWYQQTPGQGLQFLFEYFSETQRNKGNFPGRFSGRQFSNSRSEMNVSTLELGDSALYLCASSLGQASGANVLTFGAGSRLTVL.

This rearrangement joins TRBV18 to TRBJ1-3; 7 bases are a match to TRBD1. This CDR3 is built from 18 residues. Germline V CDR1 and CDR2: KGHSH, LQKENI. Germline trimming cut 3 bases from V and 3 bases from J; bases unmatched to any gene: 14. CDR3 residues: CASSPDYYGTAVGNTIYF. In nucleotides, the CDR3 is TGTGCCAGCTCACCGGACTACTATGGGACAGCGGTTGGAAACACCATATATTTT.